A single TCR beta chain is shown here with its context. Its matching antigen is unknown. The entry originates in a study of yellow fever vaccine responses in identical twins. CDR3 length: 14 amino acids. The junction had 3 bases not matched to a gene; V was cut back by 3 bases and J by 5 bases. Germline values: CDR1 SGHRS, CDR2 YFSETQ. TCRdb re-derived calls from the RT-PCR reads in MiXCR, one entry per CDR3 protein. The sample has some 3,000 distinct CDR3 sequences; around four fifths are singletons. Study-wide points: Twins' vaccine T cell response reportedly seemed partly convergent, partly personalized.

The specimen was T cells from blood (PBMCs), unsorted or a sorted subset (not recorded which), collected before or after yellow fever vaccination (not recorded which). The TCR was taken from a woman aged 18-29 years who received the yellow fever vaccine. V usage is TRBV5-1 and J usage is TRBJ2-5; 11 bases align to TRBD2. CDR3 in amino acids: CASSSTSGDETQYF. In DNA, the CDR3 is TGCGCCAGCAGCTCGACTAGCGGGGATGAGACCCAGTACTTC.